Each of the 5 T cell receptor beta chains below was sequenced from the same sample in a study of technical replicates of blood from a handful of donors (TCRdb year 2017). Libraries were constructed by the immunoSEQ multiplex PCR assay. TCRdb stores this immuneACCESS table with in-frame sequences only. Part of the clones is absent; in the studies checked, under half of the shortfall reflects unresolved V genes, and no reason is known for the rest. This sample has almost 70,000 clones in its table, and 80% to 95% of those were observed once. Jointly, the top ten make up roughly 5% of the sample. The sample consisted of PBMCs. The receptor source for this set is a human donor in good health. Some clones in this sample may be carry-over from other donors' samples.

This chain joins TRBV6-4 and TRBJ2-1; D perhaps matches TRBD2 (5 bases). Germline CDR1 reads MRHNA; CDR2 reads SNTAGT. The CDR3 extends over 15 amino acids. V lost 6 bases to trimming and J lost 2 bases, with 14 bases between them. CDR3 region: CASSLTGETYNEQFF. Here the CDR3 DNA reads TGTGCCAGCAGCCTAACCGGGGAGACCTACAATGAGCAGTTCTTC.

This rearrangement joins TRBV5-1 to TRBJ2-1; no clear D. V was clipped by 1 base and J by 7 bases, with 6 bases between them. The CDR3 totals 12 residues. Germline V lookup: CDR1 SGHRS, CDR2 YFSETQ. This CDR3 reads CASSLTFNEQFF. DNA for the CDR3: TGCGCCAGCAGCTTGACTTTTAATGAGCAGTTCTTC.

The gene calls are TRBV6-6 and TRBJ2-3, with 9 bases identical to TRBD2. Germline V gene lookup returns CDR1 MNHNY and CDR2 SVGAGI (reference sequence). J lost 2 bases, V lost 2 bases, and 2 bases had no gene match. CDR3 length: 15 residues. The CDR3 region has the DNA TGTGCCAGCAGTTACCTAGCGGGAAACACAGATACGCAGTATTTT. It encodes CASSYLAGNTDTQYF.

V usage is TRBV11-1 and J usage is TRBJ2-5; 9 bases agree with TRBD1. This CDR3 region has 13 residues. With 8 bases clipped from V and 5 bases from J, the junction kept 6 bases outside the gene matches. The germline V gene has CDR1 SGHAT and CDR2 FQDESV (reference sequence). CDR3: CASRTGGAETQYF. The CDR3 coding sequence is TGTGCCAGCCGCACAGGGGGCGCGGAGACCCAGTACTTC.

The J gene is TRBJ2-5, the V gene TRBV5-6, with 10 nucleotides matching TRBD2. Germline V CDR1 and CDR2: SGHDT, YYEEEE. V was clipped by 2 bases and J by 5 bases; unmatched bases: 9. The CDR3 loop spans 16 amino acids. CDR3 in DNA: TGTGCCAGCAGCTTTAGCAGCGGGGGGGCTCGGGAGACCCAGTACTTC. As protein: CASSFSSGGARETQYF.